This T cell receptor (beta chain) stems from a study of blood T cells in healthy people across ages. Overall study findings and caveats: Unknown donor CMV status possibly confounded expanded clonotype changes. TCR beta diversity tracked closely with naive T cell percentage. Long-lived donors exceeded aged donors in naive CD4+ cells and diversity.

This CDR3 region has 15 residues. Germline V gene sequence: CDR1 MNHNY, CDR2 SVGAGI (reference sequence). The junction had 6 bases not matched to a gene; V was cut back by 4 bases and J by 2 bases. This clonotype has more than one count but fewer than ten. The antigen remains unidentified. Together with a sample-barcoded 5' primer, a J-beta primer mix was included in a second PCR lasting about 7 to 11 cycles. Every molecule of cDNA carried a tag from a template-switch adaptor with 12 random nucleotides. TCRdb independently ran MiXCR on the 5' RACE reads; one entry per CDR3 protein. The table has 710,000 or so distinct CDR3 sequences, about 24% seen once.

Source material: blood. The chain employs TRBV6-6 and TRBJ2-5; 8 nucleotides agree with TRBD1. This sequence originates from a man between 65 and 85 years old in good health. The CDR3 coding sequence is TGTGCCAGCAGTTCACAGGGGGGAGATCAAGAGACCCAGTACTTC. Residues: CASSSQGGDQETQYF.